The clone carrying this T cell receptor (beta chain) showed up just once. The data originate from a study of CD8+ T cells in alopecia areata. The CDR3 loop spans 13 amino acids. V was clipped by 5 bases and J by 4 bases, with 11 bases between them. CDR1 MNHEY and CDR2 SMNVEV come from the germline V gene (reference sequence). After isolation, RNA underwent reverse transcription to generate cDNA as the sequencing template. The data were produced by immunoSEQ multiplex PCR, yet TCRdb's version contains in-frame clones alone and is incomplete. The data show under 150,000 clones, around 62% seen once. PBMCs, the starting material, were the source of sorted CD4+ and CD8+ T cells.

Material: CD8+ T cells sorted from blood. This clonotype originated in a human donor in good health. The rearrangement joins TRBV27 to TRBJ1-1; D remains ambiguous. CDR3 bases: TGTGCCAGCAGTCCGAGTTTTTTCACTGAAGCTTTCTTT. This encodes CASSPSFFTEAFF.